The sequence of this T cell receptor beta chain was determined in a study of T cell changes during pregnancy in multiple sclerosis. Assay: immunoSEQ multiplex PCR; the TCRdb copy retains only in-frame clones and omits some. The repertoire holds roughly 64,000 clones, with around nine tenths as singletons. This clone was observed a single time. The sequenced sample was peripheral blood, obtained in the second trimester of pregnancy. This TCR derives from a female donor with multiple sclerosis, enrolled in a pregnancy study.

The CDR3 sequence is CASSTGTTLTDTQYF. CDR3 sequence (DNA): TGTGCCAGCAGCACCGGGACAACACTCACAGATACGCAGTATTTT. The rearrangement uses TRBV6-5 and TRBJ2-3; TRBD1 is a possible D gene (6 bases). Trimming left V 6 bases short and J 2 bases short, with 15 bases between. Germline V gene sequence: CDR1 MNHEY, CDR2 SVGAGI. The CDR3 length is 15 residues.